The TCR beta chain under discussion was sequenced for a study of cytomegalovirus exposure and HLA in healthy donors (dated by TCRdb to about 2017). A note on the overall study: In an earlier analysis of approximately 640 of the donors, 276 Gb of sequence data and just under 120 million unique TCR beta sequences from about 179 million T cells were reported. Every discovery cohort repertoire had been produced on one sequencing platform. Rather than using new phenotypic data, the later analysis identified candidate immune exposures from TCR beta sequences and from how often those sequences occurred across donors. Among a few hundred genotyped donors of the cohort, an average of around 240,000 unique TCR beta nucleotide sequences were sequenced per donor, around 20% of them non-productive. Donor age, sex, ethnicity and CMV serostatus were compiled together with the repertoire data. An early release that covered several hundred HLA-typed donors contained 250 to 350 gigabases of sequencing data and tens of millions of unique TCR sequences. To study patterns of TCR occurrence, a later analysis re-analyzed previously published TCR beta repertoires from around 700 donors and added high-resolution HLA genotyping. High-throughput TCR immunosequencing, statistical association of individual TCRs with disease status, and machine learning were combined to predict cytomegalovirus infection status. The genetic ancestry cluster associated with self-reported Caucasian donors included 81% of the roughly 380 genotyped donors. Both class I and class II loci were covered by HLA typing, at four-digit resolution. An earlier analysis of 587 of the donors applied high-throughput TCR beta sequencing to assess whether each TCR beta V gene segment acted as functional or pseudogenic. The number of donors typed differed by locus, with roughly 620-640 for A, B, C, DRB1 and DQB1, more than 500 for DQA1, approximately 580 for DPA1, and 472 for DPB1. A later genetic analysis took genome-wide SNP genotypes for about three fifths of the 666 donors and used that subset as a discovery cohort. The study profiled the T cell repertoires of fewer than 850 subjects by immunosequencing and related them to cytomegalovirus serostatus. A separate validation cohort of more than 100 different subjects was used in addition to the roughly 670-subject first cohort. The study was designed to test whether signatures of past pathogen exposure could be identified by cataloging public T cell receptors. Several DR-DQ haplotypes were treated as single units for association and clustering because of strong linkage in the cohort. Overall study results and their limits: In a later analysis, TCR association rates were found to vary across HLA loci, with the most associated TCRs seen for DRB1 alleles and the fewest for HLA-C alleles. A further reported finding was that TCR beta sequences accurately predicted the HLA-A and HLA-B alleles for most subjects in the first cohort. In an earlier analysis of 450 to 750 of the donors, most TCR beta V segments appeared in productive rearrangements about 87% or about 30% of the time, broadly matching IMGT annotations. When HLA alleles, especially DR and DQ, strongly co-occurred, attributing TCR associations to individual alleles was difficult. A few of the identified cytomegalovirus-associated TCR beta chains were confirmed in vitro to be specific for cytomegalovirus antigens. In a later analysis, HLA-associated TCR beta chains showed more clonal expansion and lower generation probabilities than non-associated chains that were equally common. Several of the top co-occurrence clusters appeared to be linked to parvovirus B19, influenza, CMV and Epstein-Barr virus, according to a later analysis. The study gave a list of about 170 TCR beta chains associated with cytomegalovirus. Compared with the roughly 700-donor mean, donors in an Asian-associated ancestry cluster had fewer N-insertions in productive TCRs, according to a later genetic analysis. The authors suggested that the approach could potentially be generalized to other disease states and immunological phenotypes. Some 15 rarely observed V segments, including chromosome 9 orphons, were excluded from the earlier analysis of a few hundred of the donors because counts were too low. A later genetic analysis associated a missense DCLRE1C variant with V-gene and J-gene trimming of TCR beta chains, and an independent cohort replicated the association. Correlated functional status among segregating V segments might be attributable to linkage disequilibrium, but an unknown experimental factor could not be ruled out. CMV serostatus was the only immune exposure information available for the cohort. In both the original and validation cohorts, the classifier was reported to diagnose cytomegalovirus status with high specificity and sensitivity. Most CMV-associated TCR beta chains appeared to be HLA-restricted in a later analysis, and the HLA associations seemed to be driven largely by CMV exposure. Across donors, most TCR sequences were observed very rarely, whereas some public TCRs were present in many individuals. Sequencing depth was assumed to be roughly uniform across donors in the presence/absence analyses, though that assumption may not hold. This cohort had only TCR beta chains sequenced, and the lack of alpha or paired-chain data limited which features could be detected. A cluster of highly shared sequence variants was judged likely to be a technical artifact of the sequencing pipeline. Because HLA typing was unavailable for some donors at each locus, only the typed subset was used in association tests. Some IMGT-functional V segments, including TRBV6-2 and TRBV6-3, could not be distinguished by the 87-base-pair reads and were therefore excluded. In a later analysis, around 17,000 TCR beta sequences were associated with specific HLA alleles at a false discovery rate of 0.05.

Clipping removes 5 bases from V and 4 bases from J, with 6 as the unmatched junction base count. From a lookup of the germline V gene (reference sequence), CDR1 and CDR2 are SEHNR and FQNEAQ. The CDR3 holds 14 amino acids from the cysteine to the phenylalanine. The sequence is cut down to CDR3 DNA, 42 bases in frame from base 1. This clone has a handful of counts. This receptor's antigen is unknown. Qualities for individual bases were not recorded, and no much larger clone is one base off. The cohort was made up of 500 to 800 healthy bone marrow donors. Cohort members were all nominally healthy when sampled, although unrecorded immune exposures were likely present. The donor was CMV seronegative and was included in the group of hundreds of seronegative cohort members. A peripheral blood sample was collected from each donor, and TCR beta sequencing was performed on peripheral blood mononuclear cells. Genomic DNA was extracted from the blood cell samples with the Qiagen DNeasy Blood Extraction Kit.

Libraries were made using the immunoSEQ multiplex PCR assay. A mixture of 60 forward primers for TCR Vbeta segments and 13 reverse primers for TCR Jbeta segments was used in the multiplex PCR. Amplification of the CDR3 region of rearranged TCR beta genes was performed with a multiplex PCR assay on genomic DNA. The amplified TCR beta libraries were sequenced on the Illumina HiSeq System as 87-base-pair reads. The authors processed their data as follows. A later analysis counted approximately 84 million unique TCR beta chains across the 550 to 700 repertoires, and roughly 11 million of these chains were shared by at least two donors. Raw reads were error-corrected and collapsed into unique sequences by a nearest-neighbor algorithm in which closely related sequences were merged to remove PCR and sequencing errors. V, D and J gene segments were assigned by aligning CDR3 sequences to IMGT reference sequences. For a sequence to be retained, at least a six-nucleotide match to both a V gene segment and a J gene segment was required. A rearrangement was called productive if the CDR3 had no stop codons and remained in frame with V and J, and every other rearrangement was called non-productive. Following IMGT convention, CDR3 was defined as the stretch from the second conserved V-encoded cysteine to the conserved J-encoded phenylalanine. In an earlier analysis of around 570 of the donors, sequences lacking an unambiguous match to a single V gene segment were excluded. In an earlier analysis of approximately 590 of the donors, a V segment was called functional when productive rearrangements were above 56.7%, and segregating when the standard deviation between donors exceeded 5%. To diagnose cytomegalovirus status from the catalog of TCR beta chain sequences, a statistical classification framework was built. V and J gene assignment, in a later analysis, came from comparing TCR nucleotide sequences with IMGT/GENE-DB human TR gene sequences. Using the TCRdist pipeline, a later analysis assigned CDR3 sequences along with most-parsimonious VDJ recombination scenarios. In a later analysis, every TCR beta chain was defined by the combination of its CDR3 amino acid sequence and its V-gene family, and reads without a unique V-gene family were dropped. To address suspected cross-contamination and a sequencing artifact, a later analysis removed 592 highly shared, low-generation-probability nucleotide sequences. For each public chain, a later analysis derived a clonal expansion index from normalized ranks of inferred template counts within each repertoire. Generation probabilities in a later analysis came from a VDJ recombination model fitted to out-of-frame rearrangements, and those results were checked against IGoR. A later analysis scored TCR-TCR, TCR-HLA and TCR-CMV co-occurrence with hypergeometric tests, applying a repertoire-size bias correction to TCR pairs. To estimate false discovery rates, a later analysis permuted the HLA or CMV assignments 20 times. In a later analysis, co-occurring TCRs were grouped using DBSCAN, with TCRdist sequence similarity added in when clustering inside HLA-allele-positive subsets. Repertoires with fewer than 30,000 or more than 120,000 public chains were left out of co-occurrence clustering, as were four to six repertoires with anomalous nucleotide sharing. Sourced from immuneACCESS, this table was stored by TCRdb with only in-frame sequences that have V and J called. A share of the clones is absent; for the studies checked, an unresolved V gene accounts for under half, and the remainder has no known explanation. That table supplies the V and J calls and clone size; D and trimming were determined from the DNA. The sample table holds roughly 170,000 clones, of which around 75% were seen once. Around 2.5% of the sample is in the top ten clones.

The specimen was PBMCs. This receptor was taken from a female donor in good health and CMV-seronegative. Recombination connected TRBV7-9 to TRBJ1-2; TRBD1 aligns with 8 central bases. In nucleotides, the sequence is TGTGCCAGCAGCGCCCCAGGGGGCGGCTATGGCTACACCTTC. This codes for CASSAPGGGYGYTF.